By sample share, the clone carrying this TCR beta chain is medium-sized. What it binds is not known. Original methodology: The distant-metastasis classifier for papillary thyroid cancer was built from CDR3 differences across clinicopathological groups. TCRdb ran MiXCR on the PCR reads. Clone size and V and J calls follow TCRdb, not the original study. This sample has around 12,000 clones, with about 31% found just once. The source of the sample is a study of metastatic and nonmetastatic thyroid tumors. Whole-study context: Across peripheral blood and tumor or nodule tissue samples taken from malignant and benign thyroid patients, the repertoires were compared with one another. Overall study findings and caveats: TCR beta diversity was reportedly significantly higher in malignant thyroid tumors than benign nodules, in blood and tumor.

Patients underwent thyroid surgery, and none had received any treatment before it. The CDR3 extends over 15 amino acids. Deletions cut 6 bases from V and 12 bases from J, with 21 bases between. The germline CDR1 and CDR2 sequences are MNHNS and SASEGT. The sample taken for sequencing was tumor tissue. This TCR was recovered from a female donor with papillary thyroid cancer or a benign thyroid nodule (not recorded which). Some clones in this sample may be carry-over from other donors' samples. This chain joins TRBV6-1 and TRBJ1-6; possibly TRBD1 for D (5 bases). The CDR3, as DNA: TGTGCCAGCAGCCGCCTACAGGACCCCGGGGGACCCCTCCACTTT. Protein product: CASSRLQDPGGPLHF.